This T cell receptor beta chain was recorded in a study of cytomegalovirus exposure and HLA in healthy donors. General study points: About 87% or about 30% of the time was how often most TCR beta V segments were productive, according to an earlier analysis. Links to common viral pathogens appeared, in a later analysis, for several of the most significant clusters.

V was clipped by 6 bases and J by 3 bases, with 12 bases between them. The CDR3 extends over 14 amino acids. Germline-derived CDR1 and CDR2 are SGHVS and FQNEAQ. PCR used 60 Vbeta primers and 13 Jbeta primers. Profiled with immunoSEQ multiplex PCR; TCRdb holds only in-frame clones, not every one. The table has roughly 200,000 clones, around nine tenths seen once. This clone showed up just a few times. Its antigen is unidentified. The material sequenced was PBMCs. J is TRBJ2-1 and V is TRBV7-8; TRBD2 is a possible D gene (5 bases). The sequence came from a woman aged 25 to 39 in good health and CMV-seronegative. CDR3 coding DNA: TGTGCCAGCAGTTCTTCCCGGGACTACAATGAGCAGTTCTTC. This translates into CASSSSRDYNEQFF.